Listed here are 9 T cell receptor beta chains from one sample, sequenced in a study of blood T cell repertoires in COVID-19. This table comes from immunoSEQ multiplex PCR, and its TCRdb copy is limited to in-frame clones, with some not included. This table has 400,000 to 550,000 clones, nearly 90% appearing once. Sequencing was done on a sample of PBMCs or T cells enriched from blood (not recorded which). Receptor source: a woman aged 18-29 years with acute COVID-19.

This rearrangement joins TRBV4-1 to TRBJ1-2; no clear D. V shed 0 bases and J shed 6 bases, with 11 bases lying between them. This CDR3 comprises 14 residues. The V gene's germline CDR1 is MGHRA and CDR2 YSYEKL. Here the CDR3 reads CASSQDRGRHGYTF. The CDR3 DNA is TGCGCCAGCAGCCAAGATCGAGGGCGCCATGGCTACACCTTC.

The chain links TRBV6-2 or TRBV6-3 to TRBJ1-1, with a weak D call TRBD1 (5 bases). The CDR3 spans 14 residues. The V end lost 3 bases, the J end lost 4 bases, and 12 bases lay between the germline ends. Germline CDR1 MNHEY, CDR2 SVGEGT. This chain's CDR3 is CASSYTAGVTEAFF. The CDR3 DNA follows: TGTGCCAGCAGTTATACGGCGGGGGTCACTGAAGCTTTCTTT.

The rearrangement links TRBV19 to TRBJ1-4; no reliable D call. The V gene's germline CDR1 is LNHDA and CDR2 SQIVND (reference sequence). Trimming removed 5 bases from V and 8 bases from J, with 18 bases in between. This CDR3 has 15 residues. The CDR3 is CASSGSDGAREKLFF. The CDR3 DNA reads as TGTGCCAGTAGTGGGTCCGACGGTGCGAGGGAAAAACTGTTTTTT.

The CDR3 here is CASSLDRVTSGNTIYF. The CDR3 coding sequence is TGCGCCAGCAGCTTGGACAGGGTGACCTCTGGAAACACCATATATTTT. The chain has TRBV5-1 and TRBJ1-3; TRBD1 is a possible D gene (6 bases). The germline gives CDR1 SGHRS, CDR2 YFSETQ. With 0 bases removed from V and 0 bases from J, the gap between germline ends came to 10 bases. This CDR3 contains 16 residues.

V gene TRBV4-1 combines with J gene TRBJ1-2; D is perhaps TRBD1 (5 bases). The CDR3 runs to 14 residues. Germline-derived CDR1 and CDR2 are MGHRA and YSYEKL. With 4 bases removed from V and 6 bases from J, the gap between germline ends came to 15 bases. The CDR3 bases are TGCGCCAGCAGCCCAAGGTGGGGGGTTGATGGCTACACCTTC. Translation gives CASSPRWGVDGYTF.

This clone was counted a few times. This CDR3 is CASSEFPKHGDRRSPLHF. CDR3 in DNA: TGCGCCAGCAGTGAGTTCCCCAAACATGGGGACAGGCGTTCACCCCTCCACTTT. The V and J genes are TRBV10-2 and TRBJ1-6, with 8 positions matching TRBD1. The CDR3 is 18 residues long. J lost 9 bases, V lost 1 base, and 14 bases had no gene match. Per germline, CDR1 WSHSY and CDR2 SAAADI.

The rearrangement links TRBV3-1 (or the pseudogene TRBV3-2) to TRBJ1-4; 7 positions match TRBD1. Germline loops: CDR1 LGHDT, CDR2 YNNKEL (reference sequence). The V gene end was trimmed by 4 bases and the J gene end by 6 bases; junction bases not matched to a gene: 8. The CDR3 is 15 residues long. Here the CDR3 reads CASSPPDRAHEKLFF. The CDR3, as DNA: TGTGCCAGCAGCCCCCCCGACAGGGCTCATGAAAAACTGTTTTTT.

This clone is a singleton in its sample. The chain recombines TRBV19 with TRBJ2-2, with 10 bases that match TRBD1. The CDR3 has 15 amino acids. The ends lost 8 bases at V and 4 bases at J; junction bases unmatched: 7. Germline V gives CDR1 LNHDA, CDR2 SQIVND (reference sequence). CDR3 residues: CASRDRGFVTGELFF. The CDR3 DNA is TGTGCCAGTCGGGACAGGGGATTTGTCACCGGGGAGCTGTTTTTT.

The chain joins TRBV6-5 to TRBJ2-7; 7 bases align to TRBD2. CDR3 length: 13 amino acids. CDR1 MNHEY and CDR2 SVGAGI come from the germline V gene. V was clipped by 6 bases and J by 6 bases; unmatched bases: 8. The CDR3 DNA sequence: TGTGCCAGCAGGGGTGGGAGGGCCTTCGAGCAGTACTTC. Translated: CASRGGRAFEQYF.